A selection of T cell receptor beta chains follows, all from one sample in a study of blood T cells in healthy people across ages. TCRdb ran MiXCR on the 5' RACE reads and lists one entry per CDR3 protein. The sample holds 850,000 to 1,300,000 distinct CDR3 sequences; 40% to 45% are singletons and the top ten take under 20%. The specimen was blood. Receptors were obtained from a woman in her fifties or sixties in good health. CDR3s include the opening cysteine and the closing phenylalanine or tryptophan. The order of the fields is J gene, D gene, V gene, clone size, CDR3 DNA, CDR3 protein. D genes are given only for firm matches. The size field is filled for only some rows; it gives once, few, many or a size class.

J: TRBJ2-7
D: TRBD2
V: TRBV27
size: few
DNA: TGTGCCAGCAGTCCTATAGCGGGAGGACCTACCTACGAGCAGTACTTC
CDR3: CASSPIAGGPTYEQYF

J: TRBJ2-4
D: NA
V: TRBV2
size: few
DNA: TGTGCCAGCAGTGAAGCGCTCCTCCTGGCCAAAAACATTCAGTACTTC
CDR3: CASSEALLLAKNIQYF

J: TRBJ2-6
D: NA
V: TRBV3-1
size: few
DNA: TGTGCCAGCAGCCAAGCCGTTGGGACTGGGATCTCTGGGGCCAACGTCCTGACTTTC
CDR3: CASSQAVGTGISGANVLTF

J: TRBJ2-3
D: NA
V: TRBV5-1
size: few
DNA: TGCGCCAGCAGCTTGGAATCGATAGGGGAAGATACGCAGTATTTT
CDR3: CASSLESIGEDTQYF

J: TRBJ2-7
D: NA
V: TRBV29-1
size: few
DNA: TGCAGCTCCCGGGCCCGCGAGCAGTACTTC
CDR3: CSSRAREQYF

J: TRBJ1-2
D: NA
V: TRBV4-1
size: NA
DNA: TGCGCCAGCAGCCAAGATAGAGGGTCCCGTGGCTACACCTTC
CDR3: CASSQDRGSRGYTF

J: TRBJ2-5
D: NA
V: TRBV6-6
size: few
DNA: TGTGCCAGCGACACGGGGCCCCGGAGCCAAGAGACCCAGTACTTC
CDR3: CASDTGPRSQETQYF

J: TRBJ2-7
D: NA
V: TRBV21-1
size: NA
DNA: TGTGCCAGCAGCAACCGGGACAGGGATCATGAGCAGTACTTC
CDR3: CASSNRDRDHEQYF

J: TRBJ1-5
D: NA
V: TRBV6-2/TRBV6-3
size: NA
DNA: TGTGCCAGCAGTTCCTATGGGACGTTAAGCAATCAGCCCCAGCATTTT
CDR3: CASSSYGTLSNQPQHF

J: TRBJ2-1
D: NA
V: TRBV25-1
size: few
DNA: TGTGCCAGCGGGGTAGGGGGTAGTAATGAGCAGTTCTTC
CDR3: CASGVGGSNEQFF

J: TRBJ1-1
D: TRBD1
V: TRBV27
size: once
DNA: TGTGCCAGCAGTCAGGACAGGGGGCGGTTTTCAGACACTGAAGCTTTCTTT
CDR3: CASSQDRGRFSDTEAFF

J: TRBJ2-5
D: NA
V: TRBV25-1
size: many
DNA: TGTGCCAGCAGTGGGTACATACCTCAAGAGACCCAGTACTTC
CDR3: CASSGYIPQETQYF

J: TRBJ2-3
D: TRBD2
V: TRBV5-6
size: NA
DNA: TGTGCCAGCAGTCCTCAAGGGACTAGCGGGAGGGATACGCAGTATTTT
CDR3: CASSPQGTSGRDTQYF

J: TRBJ2-5
D: NA
V: TRBV6-5
size: many
DNA: TGTGCCAGCAGCCCCATATACGACAGGTTGGAGACCCAGTACTTC
CDR3: CASSPIYDRLETQYF

J: TRBJ1-2
D: NA
V: TRBV2
size: NA
DNA: TGTGCCAGCTCAGAGAGTGGACTTGGCTACACCTTC
CDR3: CASSESGLGYTF

J: TRBJ2-1
D: TRBD2
V: TRBV27
size: few
DNA: TGTGCCAGCAGTTTCCAGGGACTAGACCTCAATGAGCAGTTCTTC
CDR3: CASSFQGLDLNEQFF

J: TRBJ2-1
D: TRBD2
V: TRBV9
size: NA
DNA: TGTGCCAGCACCAGTGGGGGGGAGGGTGAGCAGTTCTTC
CDR3: CASTSGGEGEQFF

J: TRBJ2-7
D: TRBD2
V: TRBV28
size: NA
DNA: TGTGCCAGCAGCGGAACTAGCGAGCACGACTACGAGCAGTACTTC
CDR3: CASSGTSEHDYEQYF

J: TRBJ2-1
D: TRBD2
V: TRBV28
size: few
DNA: TGTGCCAGCAGTCCCCTAAGCGGGAGGGACAATGAGCAGTTCTTC
CDR3: CASSPLSGRDNEQFF

J: TRBJ2-3
D: TRBD2
V: TRBV11-3
size: NA
DNA: TGTGCCAGACCCCCCGGGGGGGAGGTAAAAGATACGCAGTATTTT
CDR3: CARPPGGEVKDTQYF

J: TRBJ2-7
D: NA
V: TRBV5-8
size: NA
DNA: TGTGCCAGCAGCTTGGTAGATGGCGGGGTACTGTACTTC
CDR3: CASSLVDGGVLYF

J: TRBJ2-5
D: TRBD1
V: TRBV6-6
size: NA
DNA: TGTGCCGGCAGGGACCCGGGACAGGGGCCAGAGACCCAGTACTTC
CDR3: CAGRDPGQGPETQYF

J: TRBJ2-2
D: NA
V: TRBV5-1
size: NA
DNA: TGCGCCAGCAGCTTATCGACTACGAACACCGGGGAGCTGTTTTTT
CDR3: CASSLSTTNTGELFF

J: TRBJ2-1
D: TRBD2
V: TRBV20-1
size: few
DNA: TGCAGTGCTAGAACTAACTACCGACTAGCGGGGAGATACAATGAGCAGTTCTTC
CDR3: CSARTNYRLAGRYNEQFF

J: TRBJ2-7
D: TRBD1
V: TRBV6-6
size: NA
DNA: TGTGCCAGCACCCCGCCCGGACAGGGGTTGGAAGAGCAGTACTTC
CDR3: CASTPPGQGLEEQYF

J: TRBJ2-4
D: NA
V: TRBV7-9
size: few
DNA: TGTGCCAGCAGCTCCCAACAGGACCTAGCCAAAAACATTCAGTACTTC
CDR3: CASSSQQDLAKNIQYF

J: TRBJ2-2
D: TRBD2
V: TRBV10-3
size: NA
DNA: TGTGCCATCACATTGACTAGCCCCGGGGAGCTGTTTTTT
CDR3: CAITLTSPGELFF

J: TRBJ1-1
D: TRBD1
V: TRBV28
size: once
DNA: TGTGCCAGCAGTCAGGGGGACTGGAGCACTGAAGCTTTCTTT
CDR3: CASSQGDWSTEAFF

J: TRBJ1-2
D: NA
V: TRBV10-2
size: NA
DNA: TGCGCCAGCAGTGTGAACTCTAACTATGGCTACACCTTC
CDR3: CASSVNSNYGYTF

J: TRBJ2-7
D: NA
V: TRBV14
size: few
DNA: TGTGCCAGCAGCCCTCGGACAAGTCGCTACGAGCAGTACTTC
CDR3: CASSPRTSRYEQYF

J: TRBJ2-7
D: NA
V: TRBV7-9
size: many
DNA: TGTGCCAGCAGGGACAGCCACTACGAGCAGTACTTC
CDR3: CASRDSHYEQYF

J: TRBJ2-7
D: NA
V: TRBV29-1
size: NA
DNA: TGCAGCGTTGATGAGGGGAATCTGCTCGACGAGCAGTACTTC
CDR3: CSVDEGNLLDEQYF

J: TRBJ2-1
D: TRBD2
V: TRBV4-2
size: few
DNA: TGTGCCAGCAGCCAAGATGCGAGCCTAGCGGGGCTATACAATGAGCAGTTCTTC
CDR3: CASSQDASLAGLYNEQFF

J: TRBJ2-3
D: TRBD2
V: TRBV3-1
size: NA
DNA: TGTGCCAGCAGCCAAGTTGTCGGGAGGGCAGTAAACTTCGCAGATACGCAGTATTTT
CDR3: CASSQVVGRAVNFADTQYF

J: TRBJ2-5
D: TRBD2
V: TRBV10-3
size: NA
DNA: TGTGCCATCAGCCTGACTAGCGGGAGTGGCAATGAGCAGTACTTC
CDR3: CAISLTSGSGNEQYF

J: TRBJ2-4
D: NA
V: TRBV2
size: NA
DNA: TGTGCCAGCAGTGGACTTGACGGCCTAGCCAAAAACATTCAGTACTTC
CDR3: CASSGLDGLAKNIQYF

J: TRBJ1-6
D: NA
V: TRBV4-2
size: NA
DNA: TGTGCCAGCAGCCAAGATCAGGCAGAGAATTCACCCCTCCACTTT
CDR3: CASSQDQAENSPLHF

J: TRBJ2-5
D: NA
V: TRBV5-5
size: NA
DNA: TGTGCCAGCCGGCCTACGGGATCCCCGAGGGAGACCCAGTACTTC
CDR3: CASRPTGSPRETQYF

J: TRBJ2-5
D: TRBD2
V: TRBV20-1
size: NA
DNA: TGCAGTGCGAACCCGCAAGCGGGACTCCAAGAGACCCGGTACTTC
CDR3: CSANPQAGLQETRYF

J: TRBJ2-1
D: TRBD1
V: TRBV27
size: NA
DNA: TGTGCCAGCAGTCCCGGGACAGGAGACGCCTACAATGAGCAGTTCTTC
CDR3: CASSPGTGDAYNEQFF